This passage covers 27 T cell receptor beta chains from one sample sequenced in a study of T cell changes during pregnancy in multiple sclerosis. TCRdb's table, derived via immunoSEQ multiplex PCR, lists solely in-frame clones and lacks some. The table lists about 39,000 clones, about 90% of them singletons, with over 20% in the top ten. The sample here was CD8+ T cells from peripheral blood mononuclear cells, taken before pregnancy. These receptors were obtained from a female donor with multiple sclerosis, enrolled in a pregnancy study.

The genes are TRBV10-3 and TRBJ1-2, with TRBD1 identical over 8 bases. J was trimmed by 6 bases and V by 3 bases; bases with no gene match: 9. In germline, CDR1 is ENHRY, CDR2 SYGVKD. The CDR3 totals 15 residues. The CDR3 sequence: CAISEIATGDHGYTF. The CDR3 DNA follows: TGTGCCATCAGTGAAATAGCGACAGGGGATCATGGCTACACCTTC.

This sequence joins TRBV2 and TRBJ1-1; possible D gene TRBD1, 5 bases. The CDR3 is 15 amino acids. Germline CDR1 and CDR2: SNHLY and FYNNEI. V lost 3 bases, J lost 5 bases, and 16 bases lay in between. CDR3 nucleotide sequence: TGTGCCAGCAGTGACATACGGGGGATAAGGACTGAAGCTTTCTTT. It codes for CASSDIRGIRTEAFF.

The V call is TRBV27, the J call TRBJ2-3, with 7 bases aligning to TRBD2. J gave up 1 base and V 2 bases, and 6 bases lay outside the gene matches. From germline, CDR1 is MNHEY and CDR2 SMNVEV (reference sequence). The CDR3 covers 16 residues. This CDR3 is CASSLRASGGTDTQYF. The CDR3 nucleotides read TGTGCCAGCAGTTTAAGGGCTAGCGGAGGCACAGATACGCAGTATTTT.

The V gene is TRBV15, the J gene TRBJ2-7, with a possible D match to TRBD1 (6 bases). Trimming left V 3 bases short and J 1 base short, with 22 bases between. The CDR3 totals 18 residues. Per germline, CDR1 LNHNV and CDR2 YYDKDF (reference sequence). The DNA for the CDR3 is TGTGCCACCAGCAGGCAAGACAGGACATGGGGATTATCCTACGAGCAGTACTTC. This sequence encodes CATSRQDRTWGLSYEQYF.

The chain joins TRBV15 to TRBJ2-3; TRBD1 matches at 9 bases. The V gene's germline CDR1 is LNHNV and CDR2 YYDKDF (reference sequence). This CDR3 contains 17 residues. V gave up 0 bases and J gave up 1 base; unmatched junction bases: 5. CDR3: CATSRDDRGAGTDTQYF. CDR3 in DNA: TGTGCCACCAGCAGAGATGACAGGGGGGCTGGCACAGATACGCAGTATTTT.

The chain has TRBV4-1 and TRBJ2-7; D is perhaps TRBD2 (6 bases). V lost 1 base and J lost 2, with 9 bases in between. Germline V gene lookup returns CDR1 MGHRA and CDR2 YSYEKL. The CDR3 loop spans 14 amino acids. In nucleotides, the CDR3 is TGCGCCAGCAGCCAAGCCTCGGGAGCCTACGAGCAGTACTTC. Its translation is CASSQASGAYEQYF.

The chain employs TRBV4-1 and TRBJ2-1, with a tentative D call TRBD2 (6 bases). This CDR3 has 11 residues. V lost 3 bases, J lost 10 bases, and 7 bases lay in between. Germline V gene lookup returns CDR1 MGHRA and CDR2 YSYEKL. The CDR3 region is CASSHGREQFF. CDR3 coding DNA: TGCGCCAGCAGCCATGGGAGGGAGCAGTTCTTC.

The rearrangement links TRBV11-3 to TRBJ2-5, with 11 positions matching TRBD1. Germline assignment: CDR1 SGHNT and CDR2 YENEEA. V trimming: 8 bases; J trimming: 7 bases; junction bases outside the gene matches: 6. The CDR3 spans 13 residues. The CDR3 is CASGQGALGTQYF. The CDR3 coding sequence is TGTGCCAGCGGACAGGGGGCCTTGGGGACCCAGTACTTC.

The chain combines TRBV29-1 with TRBJ1-2; TRBD1 agrees at 8 bases. There are 11 residues in the CDR3. Germline V gene data show CDR1 as SQVTM and CDR2 as ANQGSEA. Unmatched junction bases numbered 6, after V lost 7 bases and J lost 8 bases. The CDR3 region has the DNA TGCAGCGCTCCACAGGGGGACGGCTACACCTTC. Translation: CSAPQGDGYTF.

This chain joins TRBV5-4 and TRBJ2-3; 8 nucleotides line up with TRBD2. This CDR3 region has 16 residues. The germline V gene has CDR1 SGHNT and CDR2 YYREEE (reference sequence). The junction had 9 bases not matched to a gene; V was cut back by 4 bases and J by 2 bases. The CDR3 DNA follows: TGTGCCAGCAGCCCATTCAGTAGCGGGGACACAGATACGCAGTATTTT. Its protein is CASSPFSSGDTDTQYF.

The V gene is TRBV27, the J gene TRBJ1-3; D call uncertain. Germline CDR1 MNHEY, CDR2 SMNVEV (reference sequence). This CDR3 region has 13 residues. Trimming took off 5 bases at V and 8 bases at J, with 13 bases between the two ends. Here the CDR3 reads CASSNNRADTIYF. As DNA, the CDR3 is TGTGCCAGCAGTAACAACCGAGCGGACACCATATATTTT.

This clone has only one observation. The chain combines TRBV6-6 with TRBJ2-7, with D possibly being TRBD2 (7 bases). The CDR3 contains 13 residues. V shed 4 bases and J shed 6 bases, with 13 bases lying between them. Germline V CDR1 and CDR2: MNHNY, SVGAGI (reference sequence). CDR3 bases: TGTGCCAGCAGTTTAGGGGGGGTCGGCGAGCAGTACTTC. It yields the protein CASSLGGVGEQYF.

The chain carries TRBV9 and TRBJ2-5; 7 bases fit TRBD1. The CDR3 runs 15 residues. The V gene's germline CDR1 is SGDLS and CDR2 YYNGEE. Unmatched junction bases numbered 5, after V lost 2 bases and J lost 1 base. DNA of the CDR3: TGTGCCAGCAGCGTTGGGACAGCTACCCAAGAGACCCAGTACTTC. Amino acids: CASSVGTATQETQYF. Combining the CDR3 with reference TRBV9 and TRBJ2-5 gives the whole variable domain DSGVTQTPKHLITATGQRVTLRCSPRSGDLSVYWYQQSLDQGLQFLIQYYNGEERAKGNILERFSAQQFPDLHSELNLSSLELGDSALYFCASSVGTATQETQYFGPGTRLLVL.

V and J are TRBV13 and TRBJ1-2, with D perhaps TRBD1 (6 bases). Germline V CDR1 and CDR2: PRHDT, FYEKMQ (reference sequence). The CDR3 runs 11 residues. V dropped 6 bases and J dropped 6 bases, with 8 bases sitting between them. This CDR3 is CASRGADGYTF. The CDR3, as DNA: TGTGCCAGCAGGGGGGCAGATGGCTACACCTTC.

V usage is TRBV7-6 and J usage is TRBJ2-7, with D possibly being TRBD1 (6 bases). V lost 4 bases and J 2 bases, leaving 9 bases between the germline ends. Germline lookup yields CDR1 SGHVS and CDR2 FNYEAQ. CDR3 size: 13 residues. The CDR3 is CASSSGETYEQYF. Here the CDR3 DNA reads TGTGCCAGCAGCTCAGGGGAAACCTACGAGCAGTACTTC.

The genes are TRBV6-5 and TRBJ1-2, with TRBD1 matching 9 bases. The CDR3 is 15 amino acids. CDR1 is MNHEY and CDR2 is SVGAGI in the germline V gene. The ends lost 7 bases at V and 1 base at J; junction bases unmatched: 7. The CDR3 is CASNKRTGVNYGYTF. The CDR3 DNA is TGTGCCAGCAACAAAAGGACAGGGGTTAACTATGGCTACACCTTC.

This clone was detected once. The chain couples TRBV27 to TRBJ1-1, with TRBD1 matching over 9 bases. CDR1 and CDR2 (germline): MNHEY, SMNVEV (reference sequence). The CDR3 length is 15 residues. V shed 5 bases and J 5 bases; nucleotides not matched to a gene: 9. CDR3 nucleotide sequence: TGTGCCAGCAGTCTGTCCCGGGACAGGGTTACTGAAGCTTTCTTT. It codes for CASSLSRDRVTEAFF.

The rearrangement links TRBV28 to TRBJ2-1; TRBD2 might be the D (5 bases). Germline CDR1 reads MDHEN; CDR2 reads SYDVKM. This CDR3 is 14 amino acids long. V lost 5 bases, J lost 8 bases, and 16 bases lay in between. DNA of the CDR3: TGTGCCAGCAGTAAGCTAGACGGGATCGATGAGCAGTTCTTC. Amino acids: CASSKLDGIDEQFF.

The V gene is TRBV6-5, the J gene TRBJ2-3, with TRBD1 matching over 7 bases. The trim removed 2 bases at V and 4 bases at J, leaving 6 bases unmatched. The germline V gene has CDR1 MNHEY and CDR2 SVGAGI. The CDR3 is made up of 15 amino acids. CDR3 sequence (DNA): TGTGCCAGCAGTTACAACAGGGGAGCCCCAGATACGCAGTATTTT. It is translated as CASSYNRGAPDTQYF.

The CDR3 here is CAITGQGGYTF. The CDR3 coding sequence is TGTGCCATCACGGGACAGGGGGGCTACACCTTC. The rearrangement joins TRBV10-3 to TRBJ1-2, with TRBD1 matching 10 bases. The V segment lost 7 bases and the J segment 8 bases; nucleotides outside the gene matches: 1. Germline loops: CDR1 ENHRY, CDR2 SYGVKD. The CDR3 covers 11 residues.

The V and J genes are TRBV7-9 and TRBJ1-2; 9 bases agree with TRBD1. J lost 6 bases, V lost 1 base, and 3 bases had no gene match. This CDR3 region has 14 residues. CDR1 is SEHNR and CDR2 is FQNEAQ in the germline V gene (reference sequence). This CDR3 reads CASSLGDRVDGYTF. The CDR3 region has the DNA TGTGCCAGCAGCTTAGGGGACAGGGTTGATGGCTACACCTTC.

The chain is built from TRBV4-2 and TRBJ1-1; a possible D gene is TRBD1 (5 bases). Trimming shortened V by 3 bases and J by 4 bases, and 15 bases separated the two germline ends. This CDR3 has 15 amino acids. CDR1 LGHNA and CDR2 YNFKEQ come from the germline V gene. The CDR3 protein is CASSQAIGAITEAFF. CDR3 coding DNA: TGTGCCAGCAGCCAGGCCATTGGGGCCATCACTGAAGCTTTCTTT.

The gene calls are TRBV28 and TRBJ2-5; 13 bases agree with TRBD2. The length of the CDR3 is 16 residues. With 4 bases clipped from V and 5 bases from J, the junction kept 7 bases outside the gene matches. CDR1 is MDHEN and CDR2 is SYDVKM in the germline V gene. The CDR3 reads CASSSQTSGRSETQYF. In DNA, the CDR3 is TGTGCCAGCAGTTCTCAGACTAGCGGGAGGAGTGAGACCCAGTACTTC.

This chain joins TRBV28 and TRBJ2-1; no clear D. The CDR3 length is 14 residues. Trimming took 2 bases from V and 5 from J, leaving 10 bases between them. Germline CDR1 is MDHEN and CDR2 is SYDVKM. The CDR3 loop is CASSLTPRNNEQFF. In DNA form, the CDR3 reads TGTGCCAGCAGTTTAACCCCGAGAAACAATGAGCAGTTCTTC.

The V gene is TRBV19, the J gene TRBJ2-5, with 8 bases fitting TRBD1. CDR1 is LNHDA, CDR2 SQIVND, per germline (reference sequence). The CDR3 consists of 15 residues. V dropped 4 bases and J dropped 2; count of bases not matched to a gene: 6. The CDR3 loop is CASSRRDRTQETQYF. CDR3 DNA sequence: TGTGCCAGTAGTAGGAGGGACAGGACTCAAGAGACCCAGTACTTC.

The CDR3 protein is CANKGGFQDRGPSPYNSPLHF. The CDR3 nucleotides read TGCGCCAACAAGGGGGGCTTTCAGGACAGGGGGCCATCACCCTATAATTCACCCCTCCACTTT. The chain employs TRBV10-1 and TRBJ1-6, with TRBD1 matching over 11 bases. This CDR3 is 21 amino acids long. In germline, CDR1 is WNHNN, CDR2 SYGVQD (reference sequence). Losses at the gene ends were 10 bases for V and 2 bases for J; bases not matched to a gene: 22.

J is TRBJ1-2 and V is TRBV5-5; D unclear. CDR3 length: 14 amino acids. Trimming stripped 2 bases from V and 0 bases from J, with 8 bases between. The V gene's germline CDR1 is SGHKS and CDR2 YYEKEE (reference sequence). Here the CDR3 reads CASSFERSNYGYTF. CDR3 nucleotide sequence: TGTGCCAGCAGCTTTGAGAGGTCTAACTATGGCTACACCTTC.